This TCR beta chain was recorded in a study of blood T cell repertoires in COVID-19. Across the study: Acute and convalescent COVID-19 specimens originated in the United States, Italy and Spain. The cDNA or gDNA used as material had been derived from T cells, B-cell-depleted T cells, or PBMCs.

In the authors' workflow: Estimation of nucleated cell counts was performed using reference gene primer amplification. The data were produced by immunoSEQ multiplex PCR, yet TCRdb's version contains in-frame clones alone and is incomplete. From that table come the V and J calls and clone size; the DNA was used to work out D and trimming. Among 150,000 to 200,000 clones listed, 82% were seen once. After removal of 1 base from V and 14 bases from J, the junction contained 4 bases not matched to a gene. This CDR3 has 11 residues. The chain has TRBV12-3 or TRBV12-4 and TRBJ1-1; 7 bases are a match to TRBD1. What was sequenced was peripheral blood. The sequence was collected from a human donor with acute or convalescent COVID-19. The donor label of this sample is uncertain. DNA for the CDR3: TGTGCCAGCAGTTTAGATAGGGGACAGTTCTTT. It is translated as CASSLDRGQFF.